Listed below are T cell receptor beta chains from one sample, sequenced in a study of T cells after yellow fever vaccination. TCRdb recomputed calls from the 5' RACE reads with MiXCR, one row per CDR3 protein. Among approximately 300,000 distinct CDR3 sequences, around 13% were seen once, and the ten largest hold 0.4% to 0.65%. The sequences come from CD4+ T cells sorted from PBMCs, collected 45 days after the yellow fever booster vaccination. These receptors were obtained from a man aged 25 to 45 who received the YFV17D yellow fever vaccine. CDR3s include the opening cysteine and the closing phenylalanine or tryptophan. D genes are given only for firm matches. Where a row states a size, it is once, few, many or the class of an expanded clone; other rows omit it.

TGTGCCAGCAGTAGTTCACCCAGCTCCTATAATTCACCCCTCCACTTT	CASSSSPSSYNSPLHF	.	TRBV27	.	TRBJ1-6	16
TGCGCCAGCAGCCCCGGCGGCTTTAATCAGCCCCAGCATTTT	CASSPGGFNQPQHF	.	TRBV5-1	few	TRBJ1-5	14
TGCAGTGCCAACAGGGGGCGGAACACTGAAGCTTTCTTT	CSANRGRNTEAFF	TRBD1	TRBV20-1	.	TRBJ1-1	13
TGTGCCAGCAGCTTAGAGGTTTCACAGCCCCAGCATTTT	CASSLEVSQPQHF	.	TRBV7-2	many	TRBJ1-5	13
TGTGCCAGCAGTACCCCCGAGGGGGCATCAGATACGCAGTATTTT	CASSTPEGASDTQYF	TRBD1	TRBV28	few	TRBJ2-3	15
TGTGCCAGCGCCCGCCAGGGACTAGCGGGAGGCGAGCAGTTCTTC	CASARQGLAGGEQFF	TRBD2	TRBV6-2/TRBV6-3	few	TRBJ2-1	15
TGTGCCAGCAGAAAGGCGGGAGGAACAGATACGCAGTATTTT	CASRKAGGTDTQYF	TRBD2	TRBV12-3/TRBV12-4	many	TRBJ2-3	14
TGCGCCAGCAGCCAAGATACTCGGGCTAGCGGGAGGTTTAGGTCCTACGAGCAGTACTTC	CASSQDTRASGRFRSYEQYF	TRBD2	TRBV4-3	.	TRBJ2-7	20
TGTGCCAGCAGCTTCTACAGGGGAACTGAAAAACTGTTTTTT	CASSFYRGTEKLFF	TRBD1	TRBV5-5	few	TRBJ1-4	14
TGTGCCAGCAGTCGGGGTCGGGGGGCCAACGTCCTGACTTTC	CASSRGRGANVLTF	.	TRBV5-6	.	TRBJ2-6	14
TGTGCCAGCAGTGGCCCGGGGGGCAATGAGCAGTTCTTC	CASSGPGGNEQFF	TRBD2	TRBV25-1	few	TRBJ2-1	13
TGTGCCAGCAGTAAAGAGGAAGAGACCCAGTACTTC	CASSKEEETQYF	.	TRBV6-5	few	TRBJ2-5	12
TGTGCCAGCAGTTCCGGGGCTAACTATGGCTACACCTTC	CASSSGANYGYTF	.	TRBV28	few	TRBJ1-2	13
TGTGCCAGCAGCCAAGATTCGGGGAGTGTCTCCTACAATGAGCAGTTCTTC	CASSQDSGSVSYNEQFF	.	TRBV4-2	few	TRBJ2-1	17
TGCAGTTATCTCGGGACAGACGGAGACTATGGCTACACCTTC	CSYLGTDGDYGYTF	TRBD1	TRBV20-1	.	TRBJ1-2	14